This is a list of T cell receptor beta chains from one sample in a study of blood T cells in healthy people across ages. In TCRdb, the 5' RACE reads were re-called with MiXCR into one record per CDR3 protein. The repertoire holds 1 million or so distinct CDR3 sequences, with under 45% as singletons. Specimen: blood. These receptors were obtained from an older woman in good health. Both conserved end residues are part of each CDR3. The D gene is left open where the match is weak.

NA | TRBV20-1 | CSAATASTDTQYF
TRBD2 | TRBV2 | CASRGGTSGNNEQFF
NA | TRBV11-3 | CASSLGHTTDTQYF
NA | TRBV4-1 | CASSQVNLPNTEAFF
NA | TRBV15 | CAASRGSAEEIQYF
TRBD1 | TRBV7-9 | CASSPRDRGNSYEQYF
NA | TRBV12-3/TRBV12-4 | CASSRTRGETQYF
NA | TRBV7-2 | CASSNRAVETQYF
TRBD1 | TRBV29-1 | CSVGRGRNEQYF
TRBD2 | TRBV3-1 | CASSHWGGDEQFF
NA | TRBV27 | CASSFSRSNQPQHF
NA | TRBV5-1 | CASSQQGREQYF
NA | TRBV6-1 | CASSEGQQGVWYEQYF
TRBD1 | TRBV29-1 | CSALDRDLYEQYF
TRBD1 | TRBV7-8 | CASSLRGRGNDQPQHF
TRBD2 | TRBV7-8 | CASSLREAGGLNVQYF
NA | TRBV7-9 | CASRGVLAKNIQYF
NA | TRBV6-5 | CASSSAAGETNEKLFF
NA | TRBV7-9 | CASSLEPHYNEQFF
TRBD2 | TRBV18 | CASSPYRTTSGTSTDTQYF
NA | TRBV2 | CASSGAGSHEQYF
TRBD2 | TRBV20-1 | CSAPAGEDPQYF
TRBD2 | TRBV20-1 | CSASGRAEFHEQYF
TRBD1 | TRBV27 | CASSKPGQGYNSPLHF
TRBD1 | TRBV6-1 | CASSTDRGRFPDTQYF
NA | TRBV7-8 | CASSPSLGSSYEQYF
TRBD2 | TRBV2 | CASISGSTDAQYF
NA | TRBV7-9 | CASSLDSSLNIYNEQFF
NA | TRBV29-1 | CSVEGDGPYEQYF
TRBD1 | TRBV10-2 | CASSERGGTGRSGANVLTF
NA | TRBV5-1 | CASTLDGDRNNEQFF
TRBD1 | TRBV4-2 | CASSQGTGTGTDTQYF
NA | TRBV4-1 | CASSQDIQVTQHF
NA | TRBV6-5 | CASSYAFTPWIFGNSPPHF
TRBD1 | TRBV6-5 | CASSYEGAGNEQFF
TRBD2 | TRBV12-3/TRBV12-4 | CASSLTSDGDTQYF
TRBD2 | TRBV20-1 | CSASGGIGTQYF
NA | TRBV27 | CASSLSRRGSYGYTF
NA | TRBV20-1 | CSARSPAHTGELFF
NA | TRBV9 | CASSVKARSTPSYNEQFF
NA | TRBV20-1 | CSALGGLGHQETQYF
TRBD1 | TRBV13 | CASRGQDNSGNTIYF
NA | TRBV7-2 | CASSLGTSAGSPLHF
TRBD1 | TRBV4-2 | CASSQAHDRGDTQYF
NA | TRBV5-6 | CASSLNRIEQYF
TRBD1 | TRBV7-2 | CASSTSRQGRETQYF
TRBD2 | TRBV29-1 | CSVNGLAGTRRDTQYF
NA | TRBV20-1 | CSARDLHSSVYEQYF
TRBD2 | TRBV20-1 | CSARDSVAGDVNEQFF
NA | TRBV9 | CASSTSEGEQYF
TRBD2 | TRBV5-1 | CASSLAAGGSSSYEQYF
NA | TRBV11-2 | CASSLVAGALYEQYF
TRBD2 | TRBV27 | CASSTRLAGLTYEQFF
TRBD2 | TRBV20-1 | CSARAPGLAGGNEQFF
NA | TRBV15 | CATSRDYRASGANVLTF